The 22 T cell receptor beta chains below come from one sample, sequenced in a study of post-analysis software for immune sequencing data. Findings of the study overall: With TRBV5-6, TRBV5-1 and TRBV20-1 included, 4 or 5 TRBV segments were more frequent in patients than in controls.

No cognate antigen is known for these TCRs. TCR beta cDNA libraries had unique molecular identifiers. TCRdb re-called the PCR reads with MiXCR, one entry per CDR3 protein. Here the sample spans 380,000 or so distinct CDR3 sequences, less than 35% being singletons. The sequencing sample was made of blood. Receptors were obtained from a girl between 5 and 17 years old with multiple sclerosis.

This clonotype was recorded at least ten times. The chain combines TRBV18 with TRBJ2-7; no clear D gene. The V gene lost 1 base and the J gene lost 3 bases, with 7 bases spanning the gap. Germline-derived CDR1 and CDR2 are KGHSH and LQKENI. The CDR3 contains 13 residues. Here the CDR3 reads CASSPHRYYEQYF. In nucleotides, the CDR3 is TGTGCCAGCTCACCACACAGATACTACGAGCAGTACTTC.

The sample holds one count of this clonotype. The chain carries TRBV7-2 and TRBJ1-1; D is perhaps TRBD1 (6 bases). The CDR3 runs 16 residues. V lost 5 bases and J 4 bases, leaving 20 bases between the germline ends. Germline CDR1 is SGHTA and CDR2 is FQGNSA. The CDR3 is CASSHGEGGDGTEAFF. The CDR3 DNA reads as TGTGCCAGCAGCCATGGGGAGGGGGGAGACGGCACTGAAGCTTTCTTT.

V gene TRBV7-8 combines with J gene TRBJ2-5; 7 bases agree with TRBD2. The CDR3 is made up of 14 amino acids. The germline V gene encodes CDR1 SGHVS and CDR2 FQNEAQ. The CDR3 loop is CGEGFHLGWCTQYF. CDR3 sequence (DNA): TGTGGGGAGGGGTTCCATCTAGGGTGGTGCACCCAGTACTTC.

This chain links TRBV4-2 with TRBJ1-5, with D perhaps TRBD1 (5 bases). CDR3 length: 15 amino acids. The V and J ends lost 0 bases and 7 bases respectively, with 13 bases between them. Germline V gives CDR1 LGHNA, CDR2 YNFKEQ. CDR3 loop: CASSQDRAGKQPQHF. The CDR3 DNA follows: TGTGCCAGCAGCCAAGATCGGGCAGGGAAACAGCCCCAGCATTTT.

The chain links TRBV18 to TRBJ2-3, with TRBD1 matching 8 bases. CDR1 KGHSH and CDR2 LQKENI come from the germline V gene. The V and J ends lost 6 bases and 4 bases, in that order; junction bases with no gene match: 6. The CDR3 has 14 amino acids. The CDR3, as DNA: TGTGCCAGCTCGCGCGGACAGGGCCCAGATACGCAGTATTTT. This codes for CASSRGQGPDTQYF. The full variable domain, rest sourced from reference TRBV18 and TRBJ2-3, is NAGVMQNPRHLVRRRGQEARLRCSPMKGHSHVYWYRQLPEEGLKFMVYLQKENIIDESGMPKERFSAEFPKEGPSILRIQQVVRGDSAAYFCASSRGQGPDTQYFGPGTRLTVL.

The chain is built from TRBV6-5 and TRBJ1-2, with TRBD1 matching over 7 bases. This CDR3 has 15 residues. From germline, CDR1 is MNHEY and CDR2 SVGAGI. With V trimmed by 4 bases and J by 11 bases, 16 bases remained unmatched. CDR3 sequence reads: CASSSRNRGANGYTF. The CDR3 DNA reads TGTGCCAGCAGTTCCCGTAACAGGGGTGCTAACGGTTACACCTTC.

This clonotype was seen a few times. The chain has TRBV20-1 and TRBJ2-7; 9 nucleotides align to TRBD1. The ends lost 0 bases at V and 1 base at J; junction bases unmatched: 4. Germline-derived CDR1 and CDR2 are DFQATT and SNEGSKA (reference sequence). CDR3 size: 15 residues. The CDR3 DNA is TGCAGTGCTAGAGATCAAGGACAGGGGTCCTACGAGCAGTACTTC. Its translation: CSARDQGQGSYEQYF.

On this clonotype itself: One end of the junction fails to match germline, which may point to a read error. The DNA of the CDR3 is TGCGCCAACAGCCAAGATGGTACAGGTGGATACGACGAGCAGTACTTC. Its protein is CANSQDGTGGYDEQYF. This sequence joins TRBV4-3 and TRBJ2-7; D is possibly TRBD1 (5 bases). Germline values: CDR1 LGHNA, CDR2 YSLEER. This CDR3 is built from 16 residues.

The chain is built from TRBV2 and TRBJ1-5, with 7 bases lining up with TRBD1. Trimming at V came to 6 bases and at J to 11 bases, leaving 10 bases not matched to a gene. The CDR3 sequence is 13 residues long. CDR1 is SNHLY, CDR2 FYNNEI, per germline. CDR3 DNA: TGTGCCAGCAGCCAAGAGACACAGGGGACCCAGCATTTT. Amino acids: CASSQETQGTQHF.

This clonotype has just a few counts. V usage is TRBV5-1 and J usage is TRBJ2-1, with TRBD2 identical over 8 bases. Unmatched junction bases numbered 14, after V lost 4 bases and J lost 5 bases. Germline V gene data show CDR1 as SGHRS and CDR2 as YFSETQ. The CDR3 sequence is 17 residues long. The CDR3 loop is CASSPAAGGVLNNEQFF. The CDR3 DNA sequence: TGCGCCAGCAGCCCCGCGGCGGGGGGAGTCCTAAACAATGAGCAGTTCTTC.

The genes are TRBV10-2 and TRBJ2-2, with D possibly TRBD1 on 7 matching bases. Trimming took off 6 bases at V and 4 bases at J, with 18 bases between the two ends. The CDR3 contains 16 residues. Germline values: CDR1 WSHSY, CDR2 SAAADI. CDR3 sequence (DNA): TGCGCCAGCAGATATAGCGGAGGGGGCGGCACCGGGGAGCTGTTTTTT. Protein product: CASRYSGGGGTGELFF.

This clonotype was recorded many times. V usage is TRBV7-2 and J usage is TRBJ2-5; no reliable D call. CDR3 length: 13 amino acids. V was trimmed by 8 bases and J by 1 base, leaving 11 bases between them. Germline-derived CDR1 and CDR2 are SGHTA and FQGNSA. CDR3 protein: CASSLDGQETQYF. CDR3 DNA sequence: TGTGCCAGCTCCCTGGACGGCCAAGAGACCCAGTACTTC.

The chain uses TRBV5-5 and TRBJ2-7, with TRBD1 matching 10 bases. V lost 5 bases and J lost 1; bases outside the gene matches: 12. Germline CDR1 and CDR2: SGHKS and YYEKEE (reference sequence). The CDR3 runs to 17 residues. The CDR3 nucleotides read TGTGCCAGCAGTCGCTTGAGTAGGGGACAGGGGTCCTACGAGCAGTACTTC. This translates into CASSRLSRGQGSYEQYF.

The chain is built from TRBV12-3 or TRBV12-4 and TRBJ2-7; possible D gene TRBD1, 6 bases. CDR3 length: 14 residues. Trimming took off 4 bases at V and 2 bases at J, with 12 bases between the two ends. Here the CDR3 reads CASSYRTDTYEQYF. DNA of the CDR3: TGTGCCAGCAGTTACCGGACAGATACCTACGAGCAGTACTTC.

This chain uses TRBV11-1 with TRBJ2-4, with a possible D match to TRBD1 (6 bases). The end of the DNA is better explained by TRBJ2-7, so the J call may be wrong. CDR3 size: 14 residues. The V gene's germline CDR1 is SGHAT and CDR2 FQDESV (reference sequence). The CDR3 protein is CASSSLTQGDEQYF. The CDR3 DNA reads as TGTGCCAGCAGCTCCCTAACACAGGGAGACGAGCAGTACTTC.

V usage is TRBV20-1 and J usage is TRBJ2-6; 10 bases map to TRBD1. CDR1 and CDR2 (germline): DFQATT, SNEGSKA (reference sequence). The CDR3 totals 15 residues. V gave up 5 bases and J gave up 4 bases; unmatched junction bases: 5. The CDR3 sequence is CSAGRQGAGANVLTF. CDR3 sequence (DNA): TGCAGTGCTGGAAGACAGGGGGCCGGGGCCAACGTCCTGACTTTC.

The chain carries TRBV6-2 or TRBV6-3 and TRBJ1-1, with D possibly TRBD1 on 5 matching bases. This CDR3 spans 16 amino acids. Deletions cut 6 bases from V and 0 bases from J, with 17 bases between. The germline V gene encodes CDR1 MNHEY and CDR2 SVGEGT. In DNA, the CDR3 is TGTGCCAGCAGCCAAGACAGCGTCTTAGTGAACACTGAAGCTTTCTTT. Amino acid sequence: CASSQDSVLVNTEAFF.

The V gene is TRBV10-3, the J gene TRBJ1-1; no clear D. Trimming pared 4 bases from V and 3 bases from J, leaving 15 bases between. Germline V gene lookup returns CDR1 ENHRY and CDR2 SYGVKD. The CDR3 runs to 15 residues. The CDR3 sequence: CAISVSGLGDTEAFF. The DNA of the CDR3 is TGTGCCATCAGTGTGTCCGGGCTTGGGGACACTGAAGCTTTCTTT.

The rearrangement links TRBV5-1 to TRBJ2-5, with 7 positions matching TRBD1. The J call could be wrong; TRBJ2-7 is a better fit for the DNA end. Germline V gives CDR1 SGHRS, CDR2 YFSETQ. CDR3 length: 14 residues. In nucleotides, the CDR3 is TGCGCCAGCAGCTTGGCAAACAGGGGCGACGAGCAGTACTTC. Translated: CASSLANRGDEQYF.

In DNA, the CDR3 is TGCGCCAGCAGCTTGCCAAGCGGGGAGATCACAGATACGCAGTATTTT. Translated: CASSLPSGEITDTQYF. This chain links TRBV5-1 with TRBJ2-3; 7 positions match TRBD2. Germline values: CDR1 SGHRS, CDR2 YFSETQ. V lost 1 base and J lost 2; bases outside the gene matches: 7. The length of the CDR3 is 16 residues.

The rearrangement links TRBV4-1 to TRBJ2-3; 8 nucleotides match TRBD2. Trimming took 7 bases from V and 1 from J; bases not matched to a gene: 4. CDR1 MGHRA and CDR2 YSYEKL come from the germline V gene. CDR3 length equals 14 residues. The CDR3 region is CASTGLAGTDTQYF. CDR3 DNA: TGCGCCAGCACCGGACTAGCAGGCACAGATACGCAGTATTTT.

V is TRBV11-1 and J is TRBJ2-1; D perhaps matches TRBD1 (5 bases). The tail of the sequence fits TRBJ2-7 better, so the J call may be wrong. This CDR3 has 15 residues. Germline CDR1 reads SGHAT; CDR2 reads FQDESV (reference sequence). Here the CDR3 reads CASSLAHFRAYEQYF. CDR3 sequence (DNA): TGTGCCAGCAGCTTAGCCCACTTCAGGGCGTACGAGCAGTACTTC.